This is a list of T cell receptor beta chains from one sample in a study of T-cell reconstitution after alpha-beta-depleted transplantation in children. Using its own MiXCR run on the PCR reads, TCRdb lists one record per CDR3 protein. The sample shows 240,000 or so distinct CDR3 sequences, roughly 8.2% of them seen only once. The sample here was PBMCs, mostly from graft donor cells, taken 180 days after TCRalphabeta/CD19-depleted stem cell transplant. The receptors derive from a male patient younger than 18 who had a stem cell transplant for acute lymphoblastic leukemia, so the T cells may come from the graft donor. CDR3s include the opening cysteine and the closing phenylalanine or tryptophan.

cdr3_aa	v_call	j_call
CASSPRGLAGDGSKNIQYF	TRBV5-1	TRBJ2-4
CASRGGTGGYNEQFF	TRBV5-1	TRBJ2-1
CASSSHNEQFF	TRBV5-1	TRBJ2-1
CSVHKPGQGYEQYF	TRBV29-1	TRBJ2-7
CASSWDEGRETQYF	TRBV11-1	TRBJ2-5
CASRGSGRIFEQYF	TRBV5-1	TRBJ2-7
CASSQDMSGRAQGAGANVLTF	TRBV4-1	TRBJ2-6
CANRGAGTGELFF	TRBV7-2	TRBJ2-2
CASSYSGQRYEQYF	TRBV6-5	TRBJ2-7
CSARAPGTYEQYF	TRBV20-1	TRBJ2-7
CSARDPGTTYEQYF	TRBV20-1	TRBJ2-7
CSPRAGGKYEQYF	TRBV20-1	TRBJ2-7
CASRGRRTGEKETQYF	TRBV27	TRBJ2-5
CASSPKQPSSYNSPLHF	TRBV12-3/TRBV12-4	TRBJ1-6
CASSLRTGLRNTEAFF	TRBV12-3/TRBV12-4	TRBJ1-1
CAISESLAGVYEQYF	TRBV10-3	TRBJ2-7
CASSYSGPWTGQETQYF	TRBV6-5	TRBJ2-5
CSAAGGAAFF	TRBV20-1	TRBJ1-1
CASSTDSLNTEAFF	TRBV6-1	TRBJ1-1
CASKVRETEAFF	TRBV12-3/TRBV12-4	TRBJ1-1
CASSLWSGGSLAETQYF	TRBV12-3/TRBV12-4	TRBJ2-5
CASNTGTLAYEQYF	TRBV2	TRBJ2-7
CASSLDSYYGYTF	TRBV7-9	TRBJ1-2
CASSLVAGQGAEAFF	TRBV7-9	TRBJ1-1
CASRRATGELFF	TRBV12-3/TRBV12-4	TRBJ2-2
CASSEPGTPPGGPQHF	TRBV6-1	TRBJ1-5
CSVTSGLNIQYF	TRBV29-1	TRBJ2-4
CASSVGTSNTGELFF	TRBV7-2	TRBJ2-2
CASSSRTSGILGEQYF	TRBV7-2	TRBJ2-7
CASSQVGTSGGAGGELFF	TRBV4-2	TRBJ2-2
CASSSRDMRTDTQYF	TRBV5-1	TRBJ2-3
CASSVTESIQYF	TRBV11-2	TRBJ2-4
CSASDQSNSPLHF	TRBV20-1	TRBJ1-6
CASSLAGMGYTF	TRBV12-3/TRBV12-4	TRBJ1-2
CASSSVAGWDGYTF	TRBV28	TRBJ1-2
CASSPNSSPLHF	TRBV9	TRBJ1-6
CASSPGATGGHEQFF	TRBV3-1	TRBJ2-1